One and the same sample provided the 24 T cell receptor beta chains below, sequenced in a study of Ad26.COV2.S vaccination and SARS-CoV-2 variants. Libraries were prepared by immunoSEQ multiplex PCR; TCRdb keeps only in-frame clonotypes and omits some of them. The top ten hold around 7% of the sample, which has over 300,000 clones, about 83% seen once. The treatment was: roughly 20 received Ad26.COV2.S at low or high dose, single or two shots; about five received placebo; per-sample allocation not given. Day 63 after the first injection of vaccine or placebo was the sampling time. Sample: peripheral blood, taken in a trial of Ad26.COV2.S vaccine versus placebo. The receptors were sampled from a person aged 18 to 65 who received the Ad26.COV2.S COVID-19 vaccine or a placebo.

The chain employs TRBV4-1 and TRBJ2-3; TRBD2 aligns across 9 bases. This CDR3 has 19 amino acids. With 3 bases clipped from V and 8 bases from J, the junction kept 21 bases outside the gene matches. Germline V gene lookup returns CDR1 MGHRA and CDR2 YSYEKL. The CDR3 DNA sequence: TGCGCCAGCAGCCAGGGGAATAGCGGGGGCGTTGACGGGGGCCGTACGCAGTATTTT. This gives the protein CASSQGNSGGVDGGRTQYF.

The chain carries TRBV5-1 and TRBJ2-6; 7 bases match TRBD1. Losses at the gene ends were 5 bases for V and 0 bases for J; bases not matched to a gene: 5. There are 16 residues in the CDR3. From germline, CDR1 is SGHRS and CDR2 YFSETQ. As DNA, the CDR3 is TGCGCCAGCAGTAGGGGGCAGAGCTCTGGGGCCAACGTCCTGACTTTC. Encoded protein: CASSRGQSSGANVLTF.

The chain carries TRBV18 and TRBJ1-2; weak D call: TRBD1 (6 bases). In germline, CDR1 is KGHSH, CDR2 LQKENI. V was cut by 1 base and J by 3 bases, with 12 bases left in between. This CDR3 spans 15 amino acids. The CDR3 spells CASSPRQGIDYGYTF. CDR3 nucleotide sequence: TGTGCCAGCTCACCACGTCAGGGGATTGACTATGGCTACACCTTC.

In this sample, this clone turned up once. The V gene is TRBV7-3, the J gene TRBJ1-1, with D possibly being TRBD1 (6 bases). The CDR3 covers 15 residues. V gave up 5 bases and J gave up 6 bases, with 19 bases separating them. CDR1 SGHTA and CDR2 FQGTGA come from the germline V gene. DNA of the CDR3: TGTGCCAGCAGCCCAGGTGGGAGGGGGAGCCCTGAAGCTTTCTTT. It yields the protein CASSPGGRGSPEAFF.

In this sample, this clone turned up a few times. CDR3 amino acids: CASSPNLDWQTQYF. CDR3 DNA: TGTGCCAGCAGCCCCAACCTAGACTGGCAGACGCAGTATTTT. The gene calls are TRBV7-9 and TRBJ2-3, with D hard to call. This CDR3 has 14 residues. V lost 5 bases, J lost 9 bases, and 18 bases lay in between. Germline V gene data show CDR1 as SEHNR and CDR2 as FQNEAQ (reference sequence). Based on the CDR3 plus reference TRBV7-9 and TRBJ2-3, the full variable domain is DTGVSQNPRHKITKRGQNVTFRCDPISEHNRLYWYRQTLGQGPEFLTYFQNEAQLEKSRLLSDRFSAERPKGSFSTLEIQRTEQGDSAMYLCASSPNLDWQTQYFGPGTRLTVL.

The rearrangement links TRBV12-5 to TRBJ2-2, with D hard to call. The germline V and J ends were trimmed by 5 bases and 6 bases, with 16 bases remaining between them. Germline V gene data show CDR1 as LGHNT and CDR2 as FRNRAP. CDR3 length: 15 amino acids. CDR3 residues: CASGPTVSPPGELFF. The CDR3 region has the DNA TGTGCTAGTGGTCCCACCGTATCCCCCCCCGGGGAGCTGTTTTTT.

This chain connects TRBV4-2 to TRBJ2-7, with 9 bases lining up with TRBD2. V trimming: 1 base; J trimming: 4 bases; junction bases outside the gene matches: 5. The CDR3 spans 15 residues. Germline V gives CDR1 LGHNA, CDR2 YNFKEQ. For the CDR3, the DNA is TGTGCCAGCAGCCAAGTGGCTAGCGGGGATTACGAGCAGTACTTC. It yields the protein CASSQVASGDYEQYF.

The rearrangement links TRBV6-5 to TRBJ1-5; no definite D call. Germline V CDR1 and CDR2: MNHEY, SVGAGI. This CDR3 comprises 15 residues. V was cut by 7 bases and J by 0 bases, with 13 bases left in between. The CDR3 DNA is TGTGCCAGCATCCTCCTCTCAGGTAGCAATCAGCCCCAGCATTTT. Residues: CASILLSGSNQPQHF.

CDR3: CASSAGGLYNSPLHF. CDR3 in DNA: TGTGCCAGCAGCGCAGGGGGCTTGTATAATTCACCCCTCCACTTT. J is TRBJ1-6 and V is TRBV5-4; 8 nucleotides line up with TRBD1. Per germline, CDR1 SGHNT and CDR2 YYREEE (reference sequence). The CDR3 runs to 15 residues. The J segment lost 4 bases and the V segment lost 4 bases, leaving 4 bases of the junction unmatched.

The chain carries TRBV4-3 and TRBJ2-7, with D perhaps TRBD1 or TRBD2 (5 bases each). V lost 0 bases and J lost 4, with 19 bases in between. The CDR3 is made up of 17 amino acids. CDR1 is LGHNA, CDR2 YSLEER, per germline. The CDR3 here is CASSQDWRQPGRYEQYF. DNA of the CDR3: TGCGCCAGCAGCCAAGATTGGAGGCAGCCGGGGCGTTACGAGCAGTACTTC.

The J gene is TRBJ1-1, the V gene TRBV14; D gene ambiguous. Germline CDR1 SGHDN, CDR2 FVKESK. V was pared by 2 bases and J by 4 bases, with 8 bases between. The CDR3 loop spans 13 amino acids. The CDR3 coding sequence is TGTGCCAGCAGCCAAATTGCTCCCACTGAAGCTTTCTTT. Its translation: CASSQIAPTEAFF.

This clone was seen many times. The gene calls are TRBV15 and TRBJ2-6; possibly TRBD1 for D (6 bases). The CDR3 is made up of 16 amino acids. The germline V and J ends were trimmed by 6 bases and 0 bases, with 12 bases remaining between them. Germline V lookup: CDR1 LNHNV, CDR2 YYDKDF (reference sequence). The CDR3 reads CATRSGVGSGANVLTF. DNA for the CDR3: TGTGCCACCAGGTCAGGGGTCGGCTCTGGGGCCAACGTCCTGACTTTC.

V usage is TRBV27 and J usage is TRBJ2-3; possibly TRBD1 for D (6 bases). V was clipped by 3 bases and J by 5 bases, with 12 bases between them. This CDR3 comprises 14 residues. Per germline, CDR1 MNHEY and CDR2 SMNVEV (reference sequence). The CDR3 nucleotides read TGTGCCAGCAGTTTCTATCTCAGGGGAGATACGCAGTATTTT. This encodes CASSFYLRGDTQYF.

Note on this clone: The sample has other DNA sequences that encode this CDR3 too. The genes are TRBV7-3 and TRBJ2-5, with D possibly called TRBD1 or TRBD2 (6 bases each). Per germline, CDR1 SGHTA and CDR2 FQGTGA. This CDR3 spans 14 amino acids. Deletions cut 0 bases from V and 4 bases from J, with 9 bases between. The CDR3 loop is CASSLTGGGETQYF. CDR3 sequence (DNA): TGTGCCAGCAGCTTAACAGGGGGAGGAGAGACCCAGTACTTC.

This chain links TRBV10-3 with TRBJ2-3; D ambiguous. The CDR3 covers 12 residues. CDR1 and CDR2 (germline): ENHRY, SYGVKD. V gave up 4 bases and J gave up 2 bases, with 4 bases separating them. The CDR3 DNA reads as TGTGCCATCAGTGCCCACACAGATACGCAGTATTTT. Translating gives CAISAHTDTQYF.

CDR3 protein: CASSLDSLVVYGYTF. CDR3 DNA: TGTGCCAGCAGCTTGGACTCCCTTGTAGTCTATGGCTACACCTTC. The chain is built from TRBV5-4 and TRBJ1-2; no clear D. Germline V gene lookup returns CDR1 SGHNT and CDR2 YYREEE (reference sequence). This CDR3 is built from 15 residues. The ends were cut back, 0 bases at V and 4 bases at J, with 13 bases in the middle. Full variable domain (remainder filled in from reference TRBV5-4 and TRBJ1-2): ETGVTQSPTHLIKTRGQQVTLRCSSQSGHNTVSWYQQALGQGPQFIFQYYREEENGRGNFPPRFSGLQFPNYSSELNVNALELDDSALYLCASSLDSLVVYGYTFGSGTRLTVV.

The V and J genes are TRBV5-1 and TRBJ1-2; unclear D gene. The CDR3 is 14 amino acids. Trimming took off 4 bases at V and 2 bases at J, with 12 bases between the two ends. The germline gives CDR1 SGHRS, CDR2 YFSETQ. The CDR3 spells CASSPGPRNYGYTF. The DNA of the CDR3 is TGCGCCAGCAGCCCCGGACCGAGAAACTATGGCTACACCTTC.

The chain recombines TRBV3-1 (or the pseudogene TRBV3-2) with TRBJ1-2; no reliable D call. In germline, CDR1 is LGHDT, CDR2 YNNKEL (reference sequence). This CDR3 has 15 residues. The V gene lost 8 bases and the J gene lost 4 bases, with 20 bases spanning the gap. The CDR3 protein is CASLVELRLRYGYTF. The CDR3 bases are TGTGCCAGCCTGGTGGAACTTCGGCTTCGCTATGGCTACACCTTC.

CDR3 nucleotides: TGTGCCAGTAGTCCGGGACGGATACAAGAGACCCAGTACTTC. Its protein is CASSPGRIQETQYF. J is TRBJ2-5 and V is TRBV19; the D call may be TRBD1 or TRBD2 (5 bases each). CDR3 length: 14 residues. Trimming removed 5 bases at V and 2 bases at J, with 12 bases between. CDR1 is LNHDA and CDR2 is SQIVND in the germline V gene (reference sequence).

The chain has TRBV5-1 and TRBJ2-2; 9 positions match TRBD2. Germline trimming cut 0 bases from V and 4 bases from J; bases unmatched to any gene: 4. There are 16 residues in the CDR3. Germline V CDR1 and CDR2: SGHRS, YFSETQ. The CDR3 loop reads CASSLGREGATGELFF. In nucleotides, the CDR3 is TGCGCCAGCAGCTTGGGGCGGGAGGGCGCCACCGGGGAGCTGTTTTTT.

V usage is TRBV7-6 and J usage is TRBJ2-1; D unclear. There are 15 residues in the CDR3. Germline CDR1 SGHVS, CDR2 FNYEAQ. V gave up 0 bases and J gave up 4 bases, with 10 bases separating them. CDR3 coding DNA: TGTGCCAGCAGCTTAGCTTCCGTTGCTTACAATGAGCAGTTCTTC. Amino acids: CASSLASVAYNEQFF.

The chain has TRBV12-3 or TRBV12-4 and TRBJ1-5, with no clear D. The V gene lost 5 bases and the J gene lost 7 bases, with 12 bases spanning the gap. This CDR3 is 13 amino acids long. Written as DNA, the CDR3 is TGTGCCAGCAGTAGTCGACCGGGGCAGCCCCAGCATTTT. Protein product: CASSSRPGQPQHF.

This clone was observed once. The rearrangement links TRBV29-1 to TRBJ2-5, with 8 bases lining up with TRBD2. The CDR3 loop spans 13 amino acids. With 4 bases clipped from V and 5 bases from J, the junction kept 6 bases outside the gene matches. Germline assignment: CDR1 SQVTM and CDR2 ANQGSEA. The CDR3 DNA follows: TGCAGCGTTGTCGGGGGGGCCAAGGAGACCCAGTACTTC. Translating it yields CSVVGGAKETQYF.

This sequence joins TRBV7-2 and TRBJ1-5; 7 positions agree with TRBD1. V shed 11 bases and J 4 bases; nucleotides not matched to a gene: 5. Germline V gene lookup returns CDR1 SGHTA and CDR2 FQGNSA. The CDR3 totals 12 residues. CDR3 DNA: TGTGCCTCAAAGGGGGCGAATCAGCCCCAGCATTTT. Translating it yields CASKGANQPQHF.